This TCR beta chain was recovered during a study of control samples from healthy donors and cancer patients. TCRdb keeps only in-frame clones here, not all; method: immunoSEQ multiplex PCR. Here the sample table reports 150,000 to 200,000 clones. The CDR3 runs to 15 residues. V gave up 5 bases and J gave up 5 bases; unmatched junction bases: 6. Germline V gene data show CDR1 as MNHEY and CDR2 as SMNVEV (reference sequence). This receptor was obtained from a woman younger than 45 in good health. This chain uses TRBV27 with TRBJ1-6; 7 bases align to TRBD1. The specimen was blood. The CDR3, as DNA: TGTGCCAGCAGTACCTCCGGGACAGATAATTCACCCCTCCACTTT. Its translation is CASSTSGTDNSPLHF.